Below, 5 T cell receptor beta chains from the same sample are listed, as sequenced in a study of PD-1 blockade in classical Hodgkin lymphoma. The time point here: cycle 4 day 1 (C4D1), after less than 7 weeks of nivolumab. Brentuximab vedotin exposure varied, and every patient relapsed after autologous stem cell transplantation. Profiling relied on immunoSEQ multiplex PCR, and the TCRdb table lists in-frame clones only, not all of them. The table has roughly 8,500 clones, 87% seen once. The sample in question was peripheral blood mononuclear cells (PBMCs), obtained before the fourth cycle of nivolumab. These receptor sequences come from a human donor with classical Hodgkin lymphoma.

The chain combines TRBV10-2 with TRBJ1-2; possibly TRBD1 for D (5 bases). V was trimmed by 6 bases and J by 9 bases, leaving 20 bases between them. Germline V lookup: CDR1 WSHSY, CDR2 SAAADI. The CDR3 totals 14 residues. CDR3 region: CASREDGTGESYTF. CDR3 coding DNA: TGCGCCAGCAGAGAAGACGGGACGGGAGAAAGCTACACCTTC.

The chain recombines TRBV15 with TRBJ2-2; a weak D match, TRBD1 (6 bases). Trimming removed 2 bases at V and 6 bases at J, with 16 bases between. This CDR3 has 16 amino acids. CDR1 is LNHNV, CDR2 YYDKDF, per germline (reference sequence). In nucleotides, the CDR3 is TGTGCCACCAGCAGATTCGAAGGACAGCTGGCCGGGGAGCTGTTTTTT. Amino acid sequence: CATSRFEGQLAGELFF.

The sample holds one count of this clone. The chain employs TRBV4-1 and TRBJ2-1; the match to TRBD1 covers 7 bases. This CDR3 spans 16 amino acids. Germline CDR1 and CDR2: MGHRA and YSYEKL. The J segment lost 3 bases and the V segment lost 1 base, leaving 6 bases of the junction unmatched. CDR3 sequence reads: CASSQAGQTNYNEQFF. The CDR3 region has the DNA TGCGCCAGCAGCCAAGCGGGACAGACAAACTACAATGAGCAGTTCTTC.

This chain connects TRBV6-5 to TRBJ2-1, with TRBD2 as a possible D gene (6 bases). Germline V lookup: CDR1 MNHEY, CDR2 SVGAGI. The CDR3 covers 13 residues. Deletions cut 6 bases from V and 3 bases from J, with 9 bases between. CDR3 coding DNA: TGTGCCAGCAGCCCAGCGGGCTACAATGAGCAGTTCTTC. It yields the protein CASSPAGYNEQFF.

V and J are TRBV15 and TRBJ2-7; 11 bases are shared with TRBD1. After removal of 3 bases from V and 7 bases from J, the junction contained 5 bases not matched to a gene. Germline values: CDR1 LNHNV, CDR2 YYDKDF (reference sequence). CDR3 size: 14 residues. The CDR3 loop reads CATSRGQGGREQYF. CDR3 in DNA: TGTGCCACCAGCAGGGGACAGGGGGGAAGGGAGCAGTACTTC. The variable domain in full, with the rest retrieved from reference TRBV15 and TRBJ2-7, is DAMVIQNPRYQVTQFGKPVTLSCSQTLNHNVMYWYQQKSSQAPKLLFHYYDKDFNNEADTPDNFQSRRPNTSFCFLDIRSPGLGDTAMYLCATSRGQGGREQYFGPGTRLTVT.